This paragraph reports one T cell receptor (beta chain). Its antigen is still unknown. The source of the sample is a study of monozygotic twins with inflammatory bowel disease. During cDNA synthesis, UMIs that each contained a 6-nucleotide sample barcode were added by means of template switching. TCRalpha and TCRbeta cDNA underwent two nested PCRs of roughly 17 and 9 cycles. TCRdb reprocessed the 5' RACE reads and keeps a single row for each CDR3 protein, giving no DNA. Here the sample table reports around 380,000 distinct CDR3 sequences. The CDR3 has 13 residues. Study-wide results and limits: Among T cells, the various subtypes were not distinguishable.

Input material: blood. This chain joins TRBV12-3 or TRBV12-4 and TRBJ1-4; the D gene TCRdb calls, TRBD1, cannot be checked with no DNA. This clonotype was sampled from a human donor with ulcerative colitis or Crohn's disease, or a healthy co-twin of an affected twin (not recorded which). The CDR3 here is CASRESGGVKLFF.